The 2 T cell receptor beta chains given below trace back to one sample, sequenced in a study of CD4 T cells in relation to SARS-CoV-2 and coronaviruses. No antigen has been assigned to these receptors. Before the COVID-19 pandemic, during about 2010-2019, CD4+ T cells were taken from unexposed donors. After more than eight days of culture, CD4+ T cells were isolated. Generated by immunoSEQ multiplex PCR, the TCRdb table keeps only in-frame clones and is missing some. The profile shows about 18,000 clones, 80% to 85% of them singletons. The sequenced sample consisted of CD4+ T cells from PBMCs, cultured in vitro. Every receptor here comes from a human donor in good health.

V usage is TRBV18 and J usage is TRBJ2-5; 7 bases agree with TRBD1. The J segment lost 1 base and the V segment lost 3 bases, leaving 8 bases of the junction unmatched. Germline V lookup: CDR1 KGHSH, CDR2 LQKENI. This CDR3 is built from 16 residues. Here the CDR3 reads CASSPLATGTQETQYF. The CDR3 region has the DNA TGTGCCAGCTCACCCCTCGCGACAGGGACCCAAGAGACCCAGTACTTC.

CDR3 sequence (DNA): TGTGCCTCTACCAGGGACAGGAAAGGGCTCGGCTACACCTTC. Translating gives CASTRDRKGLGYTF. This chain uses TRBV30 with TRBJ1-2; 8 nucleotides agree with TRBD1. Losses at the gene ends were 7 bases for V and 8 bases for J; bases not matched to a gene: 15. The CDR3 consists of 14 residues. Germline assignment: CDR1 GTSNPN and CDR2 SVGIG (reference sequence).